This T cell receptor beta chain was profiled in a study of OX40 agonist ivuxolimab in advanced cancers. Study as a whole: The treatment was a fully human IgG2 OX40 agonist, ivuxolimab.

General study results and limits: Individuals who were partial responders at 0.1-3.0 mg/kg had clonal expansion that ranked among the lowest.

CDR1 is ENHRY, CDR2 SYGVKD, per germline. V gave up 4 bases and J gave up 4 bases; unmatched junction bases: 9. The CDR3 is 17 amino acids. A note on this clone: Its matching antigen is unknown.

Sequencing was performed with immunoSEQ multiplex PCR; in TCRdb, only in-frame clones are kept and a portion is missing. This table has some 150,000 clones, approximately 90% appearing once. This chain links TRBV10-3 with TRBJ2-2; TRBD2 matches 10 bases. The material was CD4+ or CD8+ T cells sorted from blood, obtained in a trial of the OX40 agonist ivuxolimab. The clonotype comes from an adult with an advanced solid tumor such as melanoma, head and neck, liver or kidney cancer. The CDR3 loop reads CAISGLPAGGPTGELFF. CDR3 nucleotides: TGTGCCATCAGTGGACTCCCAGCGGGAGGGCCCACCGGGGAGCTGTTTTTT.